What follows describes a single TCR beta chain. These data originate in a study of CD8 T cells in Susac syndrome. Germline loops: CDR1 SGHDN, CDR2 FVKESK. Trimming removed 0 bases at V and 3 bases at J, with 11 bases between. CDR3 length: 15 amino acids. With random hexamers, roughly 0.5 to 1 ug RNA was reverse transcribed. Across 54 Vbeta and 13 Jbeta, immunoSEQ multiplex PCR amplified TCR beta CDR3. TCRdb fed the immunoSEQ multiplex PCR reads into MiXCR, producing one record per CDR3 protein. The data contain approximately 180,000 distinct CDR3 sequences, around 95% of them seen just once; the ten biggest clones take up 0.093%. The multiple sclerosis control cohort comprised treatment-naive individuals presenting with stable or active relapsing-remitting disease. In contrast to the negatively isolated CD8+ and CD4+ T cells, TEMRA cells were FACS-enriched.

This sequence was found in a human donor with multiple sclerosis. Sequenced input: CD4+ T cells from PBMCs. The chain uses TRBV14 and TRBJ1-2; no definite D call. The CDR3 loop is CASSQDLEPYYGYTF. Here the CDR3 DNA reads TGTGCCAGCAGCCAAGATCTGGAACCCTACTATGGCTACACCTTC.